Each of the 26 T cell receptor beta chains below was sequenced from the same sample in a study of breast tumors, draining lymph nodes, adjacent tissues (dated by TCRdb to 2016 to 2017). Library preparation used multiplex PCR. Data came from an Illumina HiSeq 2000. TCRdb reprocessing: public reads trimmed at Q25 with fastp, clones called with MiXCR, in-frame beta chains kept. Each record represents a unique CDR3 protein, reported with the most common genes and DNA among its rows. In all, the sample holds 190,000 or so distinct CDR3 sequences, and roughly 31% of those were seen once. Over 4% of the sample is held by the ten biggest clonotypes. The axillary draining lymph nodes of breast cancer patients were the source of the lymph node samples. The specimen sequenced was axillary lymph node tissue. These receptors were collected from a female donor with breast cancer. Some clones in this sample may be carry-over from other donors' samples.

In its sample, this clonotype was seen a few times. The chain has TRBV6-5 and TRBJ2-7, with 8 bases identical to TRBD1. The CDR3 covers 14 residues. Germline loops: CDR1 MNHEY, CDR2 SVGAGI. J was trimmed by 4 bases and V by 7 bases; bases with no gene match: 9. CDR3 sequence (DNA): TGTGCCAGCACTCCCGACAGGGGTACGTACGAGCAGTACTTC. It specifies CASTPDRGTYEQYF.

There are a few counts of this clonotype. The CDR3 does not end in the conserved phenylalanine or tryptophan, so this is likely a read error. CDR3 coding DNA: TGTGCCAGCAGTCAAGAGGGGGTAGCGGGGTATAGTTACGAGCAGTACCTC. This codes for CASSQEGVAGYSYEQYL. The chain couples TRBV6-1 to TRBJ2-7; 8 nucleotides align to TRBD2. The germline V gene encodes CDR1 MNHNS and CDR2 SASEGT. The CDR3 contains 17 residues. With V trimmed by 5 bases and J by 4 bases, 16 bases remained unmatched.

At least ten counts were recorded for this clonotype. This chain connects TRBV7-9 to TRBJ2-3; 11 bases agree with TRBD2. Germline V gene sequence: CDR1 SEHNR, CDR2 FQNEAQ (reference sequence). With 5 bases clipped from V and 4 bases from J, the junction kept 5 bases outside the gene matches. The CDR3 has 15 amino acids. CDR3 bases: TGTGCCAGCAGCCCGACTAGCGGGAAAGCAGATACGCAGTATTTT. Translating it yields CASSPTSGKADTQYF.

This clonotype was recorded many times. In DNA, the CDR3 is TGTGCCAGTAGTATGAGGGGAGGATTAGCGGGGGGGCCCCCCAATGAGCAGTTCTTC. This sequence encodes CASSMRGGLAGGPPNEQFF. The chain carries TRBV19 and TRBJ2-1; 11 bases agree with TRBD2. The CDR3 is made up of 19 amino acids. Losses at the gene ends were 3 bases for V and 6 bases for J; bases not matched to a gene: 16. Looked up from germline, CDR1 is LNHDA and CDR2 is SQIVND (reference sequence).

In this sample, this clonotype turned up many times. Here the CDR3 DNA reads TGCAGCGTTGCCCCTGAGGCAAACTACGAGCAGTACTTC. It codes for CSVAPEANYEQYF. The V and J genes are TRBV29-1 and TRBJ2-7; D gene ambiguous. The V gene's germline CDR1 is SQVTM and CDR2 ANQGSEA. V was trimmed by 4 bases and J by 3 bases, leaving 13 bases between them. This CDR3 is built from 13 residues.

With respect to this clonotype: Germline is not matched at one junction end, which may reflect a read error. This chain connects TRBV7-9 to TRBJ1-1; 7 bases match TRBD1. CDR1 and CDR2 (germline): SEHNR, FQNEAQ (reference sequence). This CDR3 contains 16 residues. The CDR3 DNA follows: TGTGCCAGCAGCTACAGGGACAGCCCCGAAAAGACTGAACCTTTCTTT. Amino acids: CASSYRDSPEKTEPFF.

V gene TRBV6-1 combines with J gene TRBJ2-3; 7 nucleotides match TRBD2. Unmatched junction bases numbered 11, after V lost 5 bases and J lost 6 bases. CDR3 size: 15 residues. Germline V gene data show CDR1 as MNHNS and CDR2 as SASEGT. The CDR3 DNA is TGTGCCAGCAGTCTTTTAGGGACTACCTCCGATACGCAGTATTTT. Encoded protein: CASSLLGTTSDTQYF.

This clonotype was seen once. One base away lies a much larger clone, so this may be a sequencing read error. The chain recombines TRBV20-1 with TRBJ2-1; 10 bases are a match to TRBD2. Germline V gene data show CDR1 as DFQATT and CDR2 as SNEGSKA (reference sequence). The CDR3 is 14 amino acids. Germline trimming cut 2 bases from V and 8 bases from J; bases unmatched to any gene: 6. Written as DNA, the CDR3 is TGCAGTGCTAGAAATCAAAGCGGGGGGGATGAGCAGTTCTTC. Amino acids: CSARNQSGGDEQFF.

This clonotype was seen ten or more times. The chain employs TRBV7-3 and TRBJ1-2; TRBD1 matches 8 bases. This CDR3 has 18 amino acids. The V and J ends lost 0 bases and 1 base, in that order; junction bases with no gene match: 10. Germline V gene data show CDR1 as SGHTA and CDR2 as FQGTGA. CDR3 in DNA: TGTGCCAGCAGCTTAACGGCCCCCGGGACAGGCAATAACTATGGCTACACCTTC. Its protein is CASSLTAPGTGNNYGYTF.

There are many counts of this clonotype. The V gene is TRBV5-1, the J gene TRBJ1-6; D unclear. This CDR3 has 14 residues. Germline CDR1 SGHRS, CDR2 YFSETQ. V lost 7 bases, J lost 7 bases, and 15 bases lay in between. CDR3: CASSGEGWNSPLHF. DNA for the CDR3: TGCGCCAGCTCTGGGGAGGGCTGGAATTCACCCCTCCACTTT.

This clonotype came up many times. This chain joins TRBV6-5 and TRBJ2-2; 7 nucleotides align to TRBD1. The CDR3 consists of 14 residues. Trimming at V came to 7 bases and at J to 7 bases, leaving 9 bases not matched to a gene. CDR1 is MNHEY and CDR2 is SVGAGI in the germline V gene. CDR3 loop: CASTRGQSGGELFF. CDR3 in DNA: TGTGCCAGCACGAGGGGGCAAAGTGGCGGGGAGCTGTTTTTT.

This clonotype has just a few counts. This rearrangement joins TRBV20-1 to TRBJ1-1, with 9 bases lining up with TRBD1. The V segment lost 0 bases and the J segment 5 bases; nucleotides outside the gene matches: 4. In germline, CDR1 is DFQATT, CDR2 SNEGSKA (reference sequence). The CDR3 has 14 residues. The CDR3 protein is CSAREGQGGTEAFF. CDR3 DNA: TGCAGTGCTAGAGAGGGACAGGGAGGGACTGAAGCTTTCTTT.

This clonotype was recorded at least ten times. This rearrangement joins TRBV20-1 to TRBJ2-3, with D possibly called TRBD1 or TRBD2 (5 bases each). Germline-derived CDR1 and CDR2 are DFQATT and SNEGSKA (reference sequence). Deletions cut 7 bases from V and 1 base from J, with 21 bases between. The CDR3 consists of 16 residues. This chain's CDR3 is CSVKQEGPTRTDTQYF. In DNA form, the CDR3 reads TGCAGTGTTAAACAAGAGGGACCAACCCGCACAGATACGCAGTATTTT.

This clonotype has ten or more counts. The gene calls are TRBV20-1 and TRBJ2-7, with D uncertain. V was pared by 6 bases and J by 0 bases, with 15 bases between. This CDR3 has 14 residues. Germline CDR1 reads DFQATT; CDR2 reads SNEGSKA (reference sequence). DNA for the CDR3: TGCAGTGCCCAGACCCTTTCGAGCTCCTACGAGCAGTACTTC. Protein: CSAQTLSSSYEQYF.

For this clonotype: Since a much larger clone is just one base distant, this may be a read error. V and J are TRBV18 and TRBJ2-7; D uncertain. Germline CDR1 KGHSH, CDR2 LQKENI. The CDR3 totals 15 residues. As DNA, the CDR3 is TGTGCCAGCTCACCACCGTGGAGAGGCTCCCACGAGCAGTACTTC. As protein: CASSPPWRGSHEQYF.

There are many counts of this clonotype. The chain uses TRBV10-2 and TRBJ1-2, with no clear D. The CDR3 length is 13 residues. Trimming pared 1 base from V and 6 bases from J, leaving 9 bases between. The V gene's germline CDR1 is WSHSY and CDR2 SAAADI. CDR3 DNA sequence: TGCGCCAGCAGTGAGTTTCGGTGGAATGGCTACACCTTC. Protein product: CASSEFRWNGYTF.

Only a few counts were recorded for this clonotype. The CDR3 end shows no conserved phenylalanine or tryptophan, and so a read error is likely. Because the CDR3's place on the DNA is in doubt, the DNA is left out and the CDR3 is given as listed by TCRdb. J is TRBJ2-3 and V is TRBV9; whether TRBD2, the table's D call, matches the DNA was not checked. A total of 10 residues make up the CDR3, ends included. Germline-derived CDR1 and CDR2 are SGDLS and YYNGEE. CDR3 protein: CASSVDPSPV.

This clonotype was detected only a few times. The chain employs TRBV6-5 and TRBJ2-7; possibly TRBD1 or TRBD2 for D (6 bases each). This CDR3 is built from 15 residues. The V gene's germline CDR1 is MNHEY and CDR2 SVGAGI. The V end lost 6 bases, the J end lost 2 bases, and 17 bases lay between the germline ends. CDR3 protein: CASRPPGGEAYEQYF. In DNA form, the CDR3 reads TGTGCCAGCAGACCCCCCGGGGGCGAGGCCTACGAGCAGTACTTC.

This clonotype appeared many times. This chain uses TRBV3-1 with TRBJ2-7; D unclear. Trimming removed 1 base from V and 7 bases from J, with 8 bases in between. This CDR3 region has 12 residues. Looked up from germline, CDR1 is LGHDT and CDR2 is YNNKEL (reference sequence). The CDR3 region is CASSQVAAEQYF. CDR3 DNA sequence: TGTGCCAGCAGCCAAGTTGCGGCTGAGCAGTACTTC.

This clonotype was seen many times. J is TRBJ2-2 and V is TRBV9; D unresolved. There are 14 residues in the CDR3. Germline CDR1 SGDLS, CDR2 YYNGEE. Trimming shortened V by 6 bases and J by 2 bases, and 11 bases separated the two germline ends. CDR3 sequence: CASTPSSNTGELFF. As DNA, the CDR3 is TGTGCCAGCACCCCCTCCTCAAACACCGGGGAGCTGTTTTTT.

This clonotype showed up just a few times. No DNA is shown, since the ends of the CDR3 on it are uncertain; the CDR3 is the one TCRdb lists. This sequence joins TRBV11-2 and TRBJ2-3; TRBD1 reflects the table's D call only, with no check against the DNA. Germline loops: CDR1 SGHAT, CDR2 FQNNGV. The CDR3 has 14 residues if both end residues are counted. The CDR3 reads CASSFGQGTRREYF.

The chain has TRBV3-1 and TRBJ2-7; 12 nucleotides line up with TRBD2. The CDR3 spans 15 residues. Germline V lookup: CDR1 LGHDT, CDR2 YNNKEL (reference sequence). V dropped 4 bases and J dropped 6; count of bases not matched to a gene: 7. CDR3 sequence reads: CASSRRLAGDSEQYF. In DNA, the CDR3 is TGTGCCAGCAGCCGAAGACTAGCGGGAGACAGCGAGCAGTACTTC.

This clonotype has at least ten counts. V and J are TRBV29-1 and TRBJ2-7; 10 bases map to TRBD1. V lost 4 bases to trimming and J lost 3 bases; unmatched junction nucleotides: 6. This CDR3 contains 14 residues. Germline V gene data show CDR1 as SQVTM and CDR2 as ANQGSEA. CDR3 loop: CSVGQGANVYEQYF. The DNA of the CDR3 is TGCAGCGTTGGACAGGGGGCGAATGTCTACGAGCAGTACTTC.

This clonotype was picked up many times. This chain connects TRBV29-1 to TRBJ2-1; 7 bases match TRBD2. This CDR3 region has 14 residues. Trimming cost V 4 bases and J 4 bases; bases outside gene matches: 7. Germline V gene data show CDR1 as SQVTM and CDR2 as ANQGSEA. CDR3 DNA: TGCAGCGTTGTGGGTAGCGGGCGATACAATGAGCAGTTCTTC. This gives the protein CSVVGSGRYNEQFF.

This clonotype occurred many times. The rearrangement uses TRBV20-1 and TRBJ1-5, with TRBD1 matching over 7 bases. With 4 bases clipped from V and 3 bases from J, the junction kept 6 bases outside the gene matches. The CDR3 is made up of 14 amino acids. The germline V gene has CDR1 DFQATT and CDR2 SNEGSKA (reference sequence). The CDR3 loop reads CSATDRVANQPQHF. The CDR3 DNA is TGCAGTGCTACTGACAGGGTGGCCAATCAGCCCCAGCATTTT.

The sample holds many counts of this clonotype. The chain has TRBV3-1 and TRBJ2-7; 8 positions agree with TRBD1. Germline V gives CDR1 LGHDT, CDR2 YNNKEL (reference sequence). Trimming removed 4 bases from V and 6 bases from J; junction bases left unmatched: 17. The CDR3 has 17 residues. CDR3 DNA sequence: TGTGCCAGCAGCCGGGGCCGGGACAGGCGTATTCAGTCCGAGCAGTACTTC. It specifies CASSRGRDRRIQSEQYF.